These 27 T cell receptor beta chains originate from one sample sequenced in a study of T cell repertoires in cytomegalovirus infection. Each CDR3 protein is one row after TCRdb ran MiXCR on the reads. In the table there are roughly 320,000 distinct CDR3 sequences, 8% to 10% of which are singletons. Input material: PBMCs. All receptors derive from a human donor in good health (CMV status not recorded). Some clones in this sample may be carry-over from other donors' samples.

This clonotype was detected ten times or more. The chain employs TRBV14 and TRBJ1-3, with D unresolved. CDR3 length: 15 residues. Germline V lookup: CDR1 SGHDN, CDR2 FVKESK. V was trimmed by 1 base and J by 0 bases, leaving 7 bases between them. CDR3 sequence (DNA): TGTGCCAGCAGCCAAGCCGTCATCTCTGGAAACACCATATATTTT. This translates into CASSQAVISGNTIYF.

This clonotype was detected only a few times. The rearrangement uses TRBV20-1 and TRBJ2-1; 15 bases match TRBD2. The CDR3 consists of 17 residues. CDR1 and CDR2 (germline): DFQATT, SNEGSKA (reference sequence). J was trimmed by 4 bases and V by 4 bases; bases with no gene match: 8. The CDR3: CSATSGTSGGPYNEQFF. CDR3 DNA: TGCAGTGCTACCTCCGGGACTAGCGGGGGGCCGTACAATGAGCAGTTCTTC.

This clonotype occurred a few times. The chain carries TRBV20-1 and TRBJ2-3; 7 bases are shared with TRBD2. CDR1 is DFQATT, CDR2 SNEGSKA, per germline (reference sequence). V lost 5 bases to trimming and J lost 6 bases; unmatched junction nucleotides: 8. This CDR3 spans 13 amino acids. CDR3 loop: CSAGVGGVDTQYF. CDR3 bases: TGCAGTGCTGGGGTGGGGGGGGTCGATACGCAGTATTTT.

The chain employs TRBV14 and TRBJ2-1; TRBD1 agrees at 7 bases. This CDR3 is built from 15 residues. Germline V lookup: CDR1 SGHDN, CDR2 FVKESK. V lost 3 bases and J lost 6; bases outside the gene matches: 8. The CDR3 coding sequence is TGTGCCAGCAGCCAGCCCCCGACAGGGTTCAATGAGCAGTTCTTC. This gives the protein CASSQPPTGFNEQFF.

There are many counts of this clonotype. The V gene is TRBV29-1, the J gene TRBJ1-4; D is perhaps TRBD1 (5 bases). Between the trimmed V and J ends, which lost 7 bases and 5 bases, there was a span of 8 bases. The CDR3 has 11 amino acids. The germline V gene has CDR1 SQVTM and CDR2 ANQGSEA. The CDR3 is CSARQNEKLFF. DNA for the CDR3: TGCAGCGCTCGACAGAATGAAAAACTGTTTTTT. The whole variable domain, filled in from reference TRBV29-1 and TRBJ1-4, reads SAVISQKPSRDICQRGTSLTIQCQVDSQVTMMFWYRQQPGQSLTLIATANQGSEATYESGFVIDKFPISRPNLTFSTLTVSNMSPEDSSIYLCSARQNEKLFFGSGTQLSVL.

The CDR3, as DNA: TGTGCCAGCAGCCCGGACAGAACAACTCTTAGCACAGATACGCAGTATTTT. It specifies CASSPDRTTLSTDTQYF. The chain couples TRBV3-1 to TRBJ2-3; TRBD1 is a possible D gene (6 bases). Trimming took 4 bases from V and 0 from J, leaving 17 bases between them. Per germline, CDR1 LGHDT and CDR2 YNNKEL (reference sequence). CDR3 length: 17 amino acids.

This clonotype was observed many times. The CDR3 DNA is TGTGCCAGCAGCAACCTCGGACACCTCTATAATTCACCCCTCCACTTT. It codes for CASSNLGHLYNSPLHF. This chain connects TRBV6-1 to TRBJ1-6; D is possibly TRBD1 (5 bases). Trimming took 6 bases from V and 3 from J, leaving 15 bases between them. The CDR3 covers 16 residues. Germline V gene data show CDR1 as MNHNS and CDR2 as SASEGT.

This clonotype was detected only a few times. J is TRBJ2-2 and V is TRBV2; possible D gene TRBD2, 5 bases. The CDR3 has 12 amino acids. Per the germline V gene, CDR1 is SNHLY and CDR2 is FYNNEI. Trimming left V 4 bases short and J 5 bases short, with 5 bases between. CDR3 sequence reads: CASSGTTGELFF. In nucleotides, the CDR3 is TGTGCCAGCAGTGGGACTACCGGGGAGCTGTTTTTT.

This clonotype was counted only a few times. CDR3 amino acids: CASTLALGFGYEQYF. The CDR3 region has the DNA TGTGCCAGCACCCTAGCGCTGGGTTTTGGTTACGAGCAGTACTTC. This chain uses TRBV7-9 with TRBJ2-7, with a tentative D call TRBD2 (6 bases). Germline lookup yields CDR1 SEHNR and CDR2 FQNEAQ (reference sequence). This CDR3 is 15 amino acids long. V shed 7 bases and J shed 4 bases, with 20 bases lying between them. The full variable domain, its missing parts supplied by reference TRBV7-9 and TRBJ2-7, is DTGVSQNPRHKITKRGQNVTFRCDPISEHNRLYWYRQTLGQGPEFLTYFQNEAQLEKSRLLSDRFSAERPKGSFSTLEIQRTEQGDSAMYLCASTLALGFGYEQYFGPGTRLTVT.

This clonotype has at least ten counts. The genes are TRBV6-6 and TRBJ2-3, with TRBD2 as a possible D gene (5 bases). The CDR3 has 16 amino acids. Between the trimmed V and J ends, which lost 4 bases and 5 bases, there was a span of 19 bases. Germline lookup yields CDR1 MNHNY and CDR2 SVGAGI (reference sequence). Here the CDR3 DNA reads TGTGCCAGCAGTTCCTTACAAACGGGCGCGGGAGATACGCAGTATTTT. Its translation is CASSSLQTGAGDTQYF.

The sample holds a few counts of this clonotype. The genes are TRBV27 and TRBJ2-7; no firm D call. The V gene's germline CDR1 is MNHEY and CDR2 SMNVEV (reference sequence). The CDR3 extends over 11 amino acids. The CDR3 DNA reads TGCACCTGGCAGGTTGAGGACGAGCAGTACGTC. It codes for CTWQVEDEQYV.

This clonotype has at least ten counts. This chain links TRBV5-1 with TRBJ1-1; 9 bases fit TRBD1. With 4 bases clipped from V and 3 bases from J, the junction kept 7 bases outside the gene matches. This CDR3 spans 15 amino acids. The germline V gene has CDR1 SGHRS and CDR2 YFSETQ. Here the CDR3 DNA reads TGCGCCAGCAGCGAAAAGACAGGGGGGTACACTGAAGCTTTCTTT. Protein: CASSEKTGGYTEAFF.

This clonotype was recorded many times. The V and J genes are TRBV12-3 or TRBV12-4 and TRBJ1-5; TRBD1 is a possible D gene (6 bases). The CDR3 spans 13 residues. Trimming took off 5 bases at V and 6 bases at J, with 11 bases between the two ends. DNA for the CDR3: TGTGCCAGCAGTACAGGGACCGCTCAGCCCCAGCATTTT. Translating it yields CASSTGTAQPQHF.

CDR3 sequence (DNA): TGTGCCGCAGCGGGGAAGAGCACAGATACGCAGTATTTT. This translates into CAAAGKSTDTQYF. The chain couples TRBV7-9 to TRBJ2-3, with 7 bases lining up with TRBD2. CDR1 is SEHNR and CDR2 is FQNEAQ in the germline V gene (reference sequence). The CDR3 totals 13 residues. After removal of 11 bases from V and 0 bases from J, the junction contained 5 bases not matched to a gene.

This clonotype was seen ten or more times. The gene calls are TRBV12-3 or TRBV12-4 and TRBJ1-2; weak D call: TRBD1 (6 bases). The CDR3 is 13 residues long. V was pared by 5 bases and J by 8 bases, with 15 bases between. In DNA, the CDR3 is TGTGCCAGCAGTGAACCCACAGGGAAAGGCTACACCTTC. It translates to CASSEPTGKGYTF.

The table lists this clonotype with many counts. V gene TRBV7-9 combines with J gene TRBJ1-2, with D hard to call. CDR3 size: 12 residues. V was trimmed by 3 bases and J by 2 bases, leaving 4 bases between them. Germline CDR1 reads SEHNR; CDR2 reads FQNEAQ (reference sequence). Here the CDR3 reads CASSFDNYGYTF. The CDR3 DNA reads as TGTGCCAGCAGCTTCGACAACTATGGCTACACCTTC.

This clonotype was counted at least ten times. DNA for the CDR3: TGTGCCAGCAGTCAGACTAGCGGGGGGGCCGCGGGGACCCAGTACTTC. Translating gives CASSQTSGGAAGTQYF. V usage is TRBV12-3 or TRBV12-4 and J usage is TRBJ2-5, with 14 nucleotides matching TRBD2. V gave up 5 bases and J gave up 7 bases; unmatched junction bases: 9. This CDR3 is 16 amino acids long.

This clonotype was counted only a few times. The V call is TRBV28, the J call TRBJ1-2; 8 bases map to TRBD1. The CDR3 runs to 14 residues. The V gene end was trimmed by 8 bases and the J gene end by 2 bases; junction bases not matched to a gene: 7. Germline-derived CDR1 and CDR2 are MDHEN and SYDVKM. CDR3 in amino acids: CASGPGGQNYGYTF. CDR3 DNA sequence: TGTGCCAGCGGCCCAGGGGGCCAAAACTATGGCTACACCTTC.

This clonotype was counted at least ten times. The CDR3 DNA follows: TGTGCCAGCAGTCTTATGTGGACAGACAATGAGCAGTTCTTC. Translating it yields CASSLMWTDNEQFF. The chain employs TRBV6-1 and TRBJ2-1; possibly TRBD1 for D (6 bases). The germline V gene encodes CDR1 MNHNS and CDR2 SASEGT. The V end was cut by 5 bases, the J end by 5 bases, with 13 bases between. This CDR3 is built from 14 residues.

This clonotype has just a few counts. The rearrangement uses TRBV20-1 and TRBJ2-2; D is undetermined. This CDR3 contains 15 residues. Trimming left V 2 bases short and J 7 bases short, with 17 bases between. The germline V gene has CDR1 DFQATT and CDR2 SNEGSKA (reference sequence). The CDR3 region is CSARNPVGNYGELFF. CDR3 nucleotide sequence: TGCAGTGCTAGAAACCCAGTAGGGAATTACGGGGAGCTGTTTTTT.

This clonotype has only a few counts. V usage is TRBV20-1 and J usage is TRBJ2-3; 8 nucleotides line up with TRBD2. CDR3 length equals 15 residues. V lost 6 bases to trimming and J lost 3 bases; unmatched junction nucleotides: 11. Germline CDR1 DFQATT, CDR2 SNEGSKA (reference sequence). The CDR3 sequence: CSAAPRGGGTDTQYF. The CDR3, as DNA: TGCAGTGCAGCCCCCCGGGGGGGCGGGACAGATACGCAGTATTTT.

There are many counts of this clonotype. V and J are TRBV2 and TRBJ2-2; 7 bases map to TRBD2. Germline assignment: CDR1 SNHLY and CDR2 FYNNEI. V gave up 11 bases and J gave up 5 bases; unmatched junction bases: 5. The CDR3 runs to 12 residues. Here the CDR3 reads CAPRRGTGELFF. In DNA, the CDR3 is TGTGCCCCACGGCGGGGGACCGGGGAGCTGTTTTTT.

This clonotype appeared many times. CDR3 bases: TGCAGTGCTAGTGGCCCTTCCCAAGAGACCCAGTACTTC. Translated, it gives CSASGPSQETQYF. V and J are TRBV20-1 and TRBJ2-5; D uncertain. Germline V gene data show CDR1 as DFQATT and CDR2 as SNEGSKA (reference sequence). The ends were cut back, 3 bases at V and 1 base at J, with 9 bases in the middle. The CDR3 extends over 13 amino acids.

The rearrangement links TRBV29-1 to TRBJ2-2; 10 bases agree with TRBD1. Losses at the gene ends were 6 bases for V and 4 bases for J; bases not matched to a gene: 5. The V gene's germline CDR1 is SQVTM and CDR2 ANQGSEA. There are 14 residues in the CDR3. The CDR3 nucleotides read TGCAGCGTCCGACAGGGGGCCGGCACCGGGGAGCTGTTTTTT. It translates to CSVRQGAGTGELFF.

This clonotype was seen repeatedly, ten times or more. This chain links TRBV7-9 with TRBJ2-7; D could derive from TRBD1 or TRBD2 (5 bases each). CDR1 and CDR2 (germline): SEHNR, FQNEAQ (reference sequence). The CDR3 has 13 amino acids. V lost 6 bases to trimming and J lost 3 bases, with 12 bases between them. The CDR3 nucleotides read TGTGCCAGCAGGAGGGACGGAAACTACGAGCAGTACGTC. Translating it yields CASRRDGNYEQYV.

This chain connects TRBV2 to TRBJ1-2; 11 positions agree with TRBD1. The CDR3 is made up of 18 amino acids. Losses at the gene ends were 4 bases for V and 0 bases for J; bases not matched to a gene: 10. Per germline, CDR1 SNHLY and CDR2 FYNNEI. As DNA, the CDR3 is TGTGCCAGCAGTGGGACAGGGGGCGCCCCCAACGCTAACTATGGCTACACCTTC. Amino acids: CASSGTGGAPNANYGYTF.

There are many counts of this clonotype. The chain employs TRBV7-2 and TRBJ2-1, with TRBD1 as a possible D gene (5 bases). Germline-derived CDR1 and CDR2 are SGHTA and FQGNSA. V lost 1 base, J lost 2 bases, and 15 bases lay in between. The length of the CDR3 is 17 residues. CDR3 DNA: TGTGCCAGCAGCTTAGACGCAGGGTGGGCAACCTACAATGAGCAGTTCTTC. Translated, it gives CASSLDAGWATYNEQFF.